These 14 T cell receptor beta chains were all obtained from the same sample, sequenced in a study of blood T cell repertoires in COVID-19. The assay was immunoSEQ multiplex PCR, and TCRdb's table has in-frame clones only and misses some. The data contain over 150,000 clones, more than 80% of them singletons. The sequencing input was PBMCs or T cells enriched from blood (not recorded which). These TCRs come from a man aged 35-49 years who had recovered from COVID-19.

The gene calls are TRBV6-1 and TRBJ1-2, with a possible D match to TRBD1 (5 bases). The V gene's germline CDR1 is MNHNS and CDR2 SASEGT. The CDR3 has 11 amino acids. Trimming pared 2 bases from V and 14 bases from J, leaving 12 bases between. CDR3 residues: CASSELWEGTF. CDR3 in DNA: TGTGCCAGCAGTGAACTATGGGAGGGGACCTTC.

The chain couples TRBV10-3 to TRBJ2-3; D remains ambiguous. Germline V gives CDR1 ENHRY, CDR2 SYGVKD. With 2 bases removed from V and 2 bases from J, the gap between germline ends came to 5 bases. There are 13 residues in the CDR3. The CDR3 DNA is TGTGCCATCAGTGAGGACAACACAGATACGCAGTATTTT. It is translated as CAISEDNTDTQYF.

This chain uses TRBV5-6 with TRBJ2-1; 7 bases match TRBD1. The CDR3 is 12 residues long. The V and J ends lost 4 bases and 7 bases, in that order; junction bases with no gene match: 2. CDR1 SGHDT and CDR2 YYEEEE come from the germline V gene. CDR3: CASSLQGNEQFF. CDR3 DNA sequence: TGTGCCAGCAGCCTACAGGGGAATGAGCAGTTCTTC. The whole variable domain, filled in from reference TRBV5-6 and TRBJ2-1, reads DAGVTQSPTHLIKTRGQQVTLRCSPKSGHDTVSWYQQALGQGPQFIFQYYEEEERQRGNFPDRFSGHQFPNYSSELNVNALLLGDSALYLCASSLQGNEQFFGPGTRLTVL.

This clone has just a few counts. The V and J genes are TRBV6-1 and TRBJ1-5; TRBD1 aligns across 7 bases. V lost 4 bases, J lost 3 bases, and 9 bases stayed unmatched. This CDR3 spans 16 amino acids. Germline assignment: CDR1 MNHNS and CDR2 SASEGT. For the CDR3, the DNA is TGTGCCAGCAGTGGACAGCCGGGACAGAACAATCAGCCCCAGCATTTT. Protein sequence: CASSGQPGQNNQPQHF.

V gene TRBV28 combines with J gene TRBJ2-2; 8 nucleotides align to TRBD2. The CDR3 sequence is 14 residues long. J lost 4 bases, V lost 7 bases, and 5 bases had no gene match. The germline V gene encodes CDR1 MDHEN and CDR2 SYDVKM. CDR3 nucleotide sequence: TGTGCCAGCATAGACGGGGGGGTCACCGGGGAGCTGTTTTTT. Amino acids: CASIDGGVTGELFF.

The chain recombines TRBV6-5 with TRBJ1-5; 9 bases are shared with TRBD1. The CDR3 length is 16 residues. V dropped 4 bases and J dropped 1; count of bases not matched to a gene: 5. Germline V CDR1 and CDR2: MNHEY, SVGAGI. DNA of the CDR3: TGTGCCAGCAGTTCCGTGACAGGGGGAAGCAATCAGCCCCAGCATTTT. Its translation: CASSSVTGGSNQPQHF.

V is TRBV5-1 and J is TRBJ2-3; D possibly corresponds to TRBD2 (6 bases). CDR1 and CDR2 from the germline V gene are SGHRS and YFSETQ. V dropped 2 bases and J dropped 1 base, with 11 bases sitting between them. The length of the CDR3 is 15 residues. The CDR3 is CASSFGGTGTDTQYF. DNA of the CDR3: TGCGCCAGCAGCTTCGGGGGAACAGGCACAGATACGCAGTATTTT. Variable domain in full (rest from reference TRBV5-1 and TRBJ2-3): KAGVTQTPRYLIKTRGQQVTLSCSPISGHRSVSWYQQTPGQGLQFLFEYFSETQRNKGNFPGRFSGRQFSNSRSEMNVSTLELGDSALYLCASSFGGTGTDTQYFGPGTRLTVL.

The genes are TRBV12-3 or TRBV12-4 and TRBJ2-5; D might be TRBD1 (6 bases). The CDR3 runs 13 residues. V was shortened by 7 bases and J by 7 bases, with 16 bases between the two germline ends. This CDR3 is CASTGQSRGTQYF. In nucleotides, the CDR3 is TGTGCCAGCACAGGACAGTCCCGGGGGACCCAGTACTTC.

This chain uses TRBV5-1 with TRBJ2-1, with a possible D match to TRBD2 (7 bases). This CDR3 is built from 15 residues. Germline V gene lookup returns CDR1 SGHRS and CDR2 YFSETQ. V was trimmed by 0 bases and J by 7 bases, leaving 14 bases between them. The CDR3 protein is CASSLAAGALNEQFF. The CDR3 DNA reads TGCGCCAGCAGCTTGGCCGCGGGGGCCTTGAATGAGCAGTTCTTC.

V usage is TRBV23-1 and J usage is TRBJ1-1; no definite D call. TRBV23-1 is an ORF, with its function uncertain. Trimming removed 0 bases from V and 11 bases from J, with 10 bases in between. The CDR3 spans 12 residues. CDR3 sequence: CASSQSKIRAFF. The CDR3 bases are TGCGCCAGCAGTCAATCGAAGATCAGGGCTTTCTTT.

The V gene is TRBV7-9, the J gene TRBJ2-1, with D tentatively TRBD2 (6 bases). This CDR3 comprises 13 residues. Trimming shortened V by 8 bases and J by 9 bases, and 17 bases separated the two germline ends. Germline V gene lookup returns CDR1 SEHNR and CDR2 FQNEAQ (reference sequence). CDR3 nucleotides: TGTGCCAGCGAGACTAGTTCCCGCACTGAGCAGTTCTTC. Amino acids: CASETSSRTEQFF.

The table lists this clone with a count of one. The rearrangement uses TRBV13 and TRBJ1-1, with unresolved D. CDR1 is PRHDT and CDR2 is FYEKMQ in the germline V gene (reference sequence). This CDR3 spans 15 amino acids. The V end lost 1 base, the J end lost 1 base, and 10 bases lay between the germline ends. CDR3 in amino acids: CASSLERVWNTEAFF. In DNA, the CDR3 is TGTGCCAGCAGCTTAGAGCGGGTTTGGAACACTGAAGCTTTCTTT.

The chain combines TRBV2 with TRBJ1-1; 11 bases align to TRBD1. Germline-derived CDR1 and CDR2 are SNHLY and FYNNEI. The V segment lost 6 bases and the J segment 4 bases; nucleotides outside the gene matches: 4. The CDR3 loop spans 14 amino acids. The CDR3 spells CASRDRGLGTEAFF. Here the CDR3 DNA reads TGTGCCAGCAGGGACAGGGGGCTTGGCACTGAAGCTTTCTTT.

The J gene is TRBJ2-2, the V gene TRBV6-5; a possible D gene is TRBD2 (7 bases). The CDR3 loop spans 14 amino acids. Trimming left V 9 bases short and J 7 bases short, with 18 bases between. Germline V lookup: CDR1 MNHEY, CDR2 SVGAGI. DNA of the CDR3: TGTGCCAGTGCTTCGCGGGGGCAGAGCGGGGAGCTGTTTTTT. Protein product: CASASRGQSGELFF.